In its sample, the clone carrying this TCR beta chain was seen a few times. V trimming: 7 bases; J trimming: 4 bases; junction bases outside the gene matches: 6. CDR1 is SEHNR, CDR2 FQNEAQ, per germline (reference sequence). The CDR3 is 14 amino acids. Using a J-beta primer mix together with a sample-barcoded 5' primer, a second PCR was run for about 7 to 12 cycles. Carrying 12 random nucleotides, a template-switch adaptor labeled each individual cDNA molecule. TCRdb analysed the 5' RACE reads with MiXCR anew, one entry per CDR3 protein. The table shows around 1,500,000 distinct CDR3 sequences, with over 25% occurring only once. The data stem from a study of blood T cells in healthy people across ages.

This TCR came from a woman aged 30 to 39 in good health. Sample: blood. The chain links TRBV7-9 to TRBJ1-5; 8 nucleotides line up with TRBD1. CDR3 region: CASTLGTGNQPQHF. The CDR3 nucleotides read TGTGCCAGCACCCTTGGGACAGGAAATCAGCCCCAGCATTTT.